Each of the 17 T cell receptor beta chains below was sequenced from the same sample in a study of identical twins. TCRdb re-derived calls from the 5' RACE reads in MiXCR, one entry per CDR3 protein. The data show under 1 million distinct CDR3 sequences, 12% seen once. The same data also contributed to another study, on yellow fever vaccine responses in identical twins.

Sample: PBMCs. The receptors shown here come from a woman between 18 and 29 years old in good health.

The chain has TRBV12-3 or TRBV12-4 and TRBJ2-7; D assignment may be TRBD1 or TRBD2 (5 bases each). The CDR3 runs to 14 residues. Trimming removed 8 bases at V and 6 bases at J, with 20 bases between. This CDR3 reads CASQQLGAKGEQYV. CDR3 nucleotides: TGTGCCAGCCAACAACTAGGGGCGAAGGGCGAGCAGTACGTC.

This clonotype appeared once. The gene calls are TRBV15 and TRBJ2-1; possibly TRBD1 for D (5 bases). V was cut by 1 base and J by 6 bases, with 10 bases left in between. This CDR3 is built from 14 residues. Germline V gene lookup returns CDR1 LNHNV and CDR2 YYDKDF (reference sequence). The CDR3 region is CATSRGDSINEQFF. CDR3 DNA sequence: TGTGCCACCAGCAGAGGAGACAGCATCAATGAGCAGTTCTTC.

This clonotype was seen at least ten times. CDR3 residues: CASSPFRGAGDTQYF. In nucleotides, the CDR3 is TGTGCCAGCAGCCCATTCAGGGGGGCGGGAGATACGCAGTATTTT. The chain is built from TRBV14 and TRBJ2-3; D is perhaps TRBD1 (7 bases). With 4 bases removed from V and 5 bases from J, the gap between germline ends came to 16 bases. This CDR3 is 15 amino acids long. CDR1 is SGHDN and CDR2 is FVKESK in the germline V gene. Full variable domain (outside the CDR3, taken from reference TRBV14 and TRBJ2-3): EAGVTQFPSHSVIEKGQTVTLRCDPISGHDNLYWYRRVMGKEIKFLLHFVKESKQDESGMPNNRFLAERTGGTYSTLKVQPAELEDSGVYFCASSPFRGAGDTQYFGPGTRLTVL.

In this sample, this clonotype turned up many times. The chain carries TRBV5-1 and TRBJ1-1, with 9 bases that match TRBD1. The CDR3 totals 15 residues. V shed 4 bases, J shed 4 bases, and the junction held 8 bases outside the gene matches. The germline CDR1 and CDR2 sequences are SGHRS and YFSETQ. CDR3 sequence reads: CASSLGQGGSTEAFF. The CDR3 DNA reads as TGCGCCAGCAGCCTGGGACAGGGAGGGAGCACTGAAGCTTTCTTT. Full variable domain (outside the CDR3, taken from reference TRBV5-1 and TRBJ1-1): KAGVTQTPRYLIKTRGQQVTLSCSPISGHRSVSWYQQTPGQGLQFLFEYFSETQRNKGNFPGRFSGRQFSNSRSEMNVSTLELGDSALYLCASSLGQGGSTEAFFGQGTRLTVV.

This clonotype was recorded many times. The V call is TRBV7-9, the J call TRBJ2-7; no clear D. Between the trimmed V and J ends, which lost 2 bases and 1 base, there was a span of 6 bases. The germline V gene has CDR1 SEHNR and CDR2 FQNEAQ (reference sequence). This CDR3 is built from 13 residues. The CDR3 DNA is TGTGCCAGCAGCTTATTAGTTTCCTACGAGCAGTACTTC. This translates into CASSLLVSYEQYF. The full variable domain, its missing parts supplied by reference TRBV7-9 and TRBJ2-7, is DTGVSQNPRHKITKRGQNVTFRCDPISEHNRLYWYRQTLGQGPEFLTYFQNEAQLEKSRLLSDRFSAERPKGSFSTLEIQRTEQGDSAMYLCASSLLVSYEQYFGPGTRLTVT.

V gene TRBV6-6 combines with J gene TRBJ2-3, with 7 bases aligning to TRBD2. Germline CDR1 reads MNHNY; CDR2 reads SVGAGI (reference sequence). Trimming at V came to 4 bases and at J to 8 bases, leaving 6 bases not matched to a gene. The CDR3 is made up of 13 amino acids. The CDR3 DNA is TGTGCCAGCAGTTCTCTCTCGGGGGGTACGCAGTATTTT. Translating it yields CASSSLSGGTQYF.

The chain has TRBV6-1 and TRBJ1-2, with 7 bases that match TRBD1. In germline, CDR1 is MNHNS, CDR2 SASEGT. The CDR3 consists of 16 residues. The junction had 16 bases not matched to a gene; V was cut back by 6 bases and J by 6 bases. The CDR3 loop reads CASSRDRTQGSNGYTF. For the CDR3, the DNA is TGTGCCAGCAGCCGGGACAGAACCCAGGGATCCAATGGCTACACCTTC.

The V call is TRBV20-1, the J call TRBJ2-1; the D call may be TRBD1 or TRBD2 (5 bases each). The CDR3 contains 16 residues. Germline CDR1 and CDR2: DFQATT and SNEGSKA (reference sequence). Trimming left V 3 bases short and J 0 bases short, with 15 bases between. CDR3 bases: TGCAGTGCTAGCGGGGCCCCTGAAAGCTCCTACAATGAGCAGTTCTTC. Amino acids: CSASGAPESSYNEQFF.

At least ten counts were recorded for this clonotype. The chain recombines TRBV5-5 with TRBJ2-7; TRBD1 might be the D (6 bases). Trimming left V 2 bases short and J 2 bases short, with 14 bases between. CDR1 is SGHKS, CDR2 YYEKEE, per germline (reference sequence). The CDR3 consists of 15 residues. CDR3 protein: CASSLAGTPTYEQYF. In nucleotides, the CDR3 is TGTGCCAGCAGCTTAGCCGGGACACCCACCTACGAGCAGTACTTC.

This clonotype was observed at least ten times. The rearrangement joins TRBV20-1 to TRBJ1-2; no clear D. Per the germline V gene, CDR1 is DFQATT and CDR2 is SNEGSKA (reference sequence). Trimming stripped 3 bases from V and 6 bases from J, with 14 bases between. This CDR3 spans 13 amino acids. CDR3: CSARTLISDGYTF. CDR3 coding DNA: TGCAGTGCTAGGACTCTAATATCGGATGGCTACACCTTC.

The rearrangement uses TRBV18 and TRBJ2-7; 16 bases are a match to TRBD2. The CDR3 has 17 residues. Germline V CDR1 and CDR2: KGHSH, LQKENI. With V trimmed by 3 bases and J by 2 bases, 4 bases remained unmatched. The chain's CDR3 is CASSPGTSGGAPYEQYV. The CDR3 DNA reads TGTGCCAGCTCACCGGGGACTAGCGGGGGGGCCCCCTACGAGCAGTACGTC.

This clonotype was seen a few times. The chain combines TRBV11-2 with TRBJ2-7, with a weak D call TRBD1 (6 bases). Germline assignment: CDR1 SGHAT and CDR2 FQNNGV. V shed 6 bases and J shed 1 base, with 16 bases lying between them. The CDR3 is made up of 15 amino acids. The CDR3 reads CASSPARGNSYEQYV. CDR3 nucleotides: TGTGCCAGCAGTCCAGCCAGGGGAAATTCCTACGAGCAGTACGTC.

This rearrangement joins TRBV18 to TRBJ2-4; 7 bases line up with TRBD2. Per the germline V gene, CDR1 is KGHSH and CDR2 is LQKENI. CDR3 size: 15 residues. V shed 5 bases and J 6 bases; nucleotides not matched to a gene: 10. CDR3 sequence: CASSTALANLNIQYF. CDR3 bases: TGTGCCAGCTCAACCGCACTAGCGAACTTAAACATTCAGTACTTC.

This clonotype was recorded at least ten times. The chain joins TRBV7-7 to TRBJ2-3; possibly TRBD2 for D (6 bases). Germline-derived CDR1 and CDR2 are SSHAT and FNYEAQ (reference sequence). This CDR3 spans 13 amino acids. V gave up 2 bases and J gave up 3 bases, with 6 bases separating them. The CDR3 region has the DNA TGTGCCAGCAGCTTACGGGAGACAGATACGCAGTATTTT. Its protein product is CASSLRETDTQYF.

The chain combines TRBV28 with TRBJ2-1; D is tentatively TRBD1 or TRBD2 (6 bases each). This CDR3 comprises 16 residues. Trimming took off 6 bases at V and 1 base at J, with 16 bases between the two ends. CDR1 is MDHEN and CDR2 is SYDVKM in the germline V gene. CDR3 sequence: CASRLPGGGSYNEQFF. CDR3 nucleotide sequence: TGTGCCAGCAGACTTCCCGGGGGCGGATCCTACAATGAGCAGTTCTTC.

The chain joins TRBV24-1 to TRBJ2-1, with 7 bases identical to TRBD1. Germline V gives CDR1 KGHDR, CDR2 SFDVKD. This CDR3 region has 15 residues. The J segment lost 4 bases and the V segment lost 2 bases, leaving 4 bases of the junction unmatched. The CDR3 reads CATSDSDRVYNEQFF. The CDR3 DNA is TGTGCCACCAGTGATTCCGACAGGGTATACAATGAGCAGTTCTTC.

This clonotype has only a few counts. The V and J genes are TRBV10-3 and TRBJ1-5, with D unresolved. V was cut by 8 bases and J by 2 bases, with 10 bases left in between. CDR1 and CDR2 (germline): ENHRY, SYGVKD. This CDR3 spans 13 amino acids. The CDR3 DNA sequence: TGTGCCATCTCTGAGGAGGGCAATCAGCCCCAGCATTTT. As protein: CAISEEGNQPQHF.